This TCR beta chain was sequenced during a study of a mutant IDH1 vaccine in newly diagnosed glioma (dated by TCRdb to about 2021). For context, the study as a whole: Across visits V03 through V10, patients got a total of eight vaccinations, given in weeks 1, 3, 5, 7, 11, 15, 19 and 23. Vaccination was initiated 4-6 weeks after radiotherapy alone, or concurrently with temozolomide cycles in the chemotherapy-containing groups. Of the 25 to 40 patients who were treated, around 60% were male and approximately 38% were female, and the mean age was approximately 40 years. Before enrollment, most patients had been given radiochemotherapy with temozolomide as standard therapy, while the rest had received either radiotherapy alone or temozolomide alone. Six visits were used for peripheral blood collection: V03 (baseline), V05, V07, V10, V12 and V13. Longitudinal TCRB deep sequencing was performed for 20 to 25 treated patients wherever samples were available for exploratory analyses.

The sample's time point label is to be understood as: week 11, during vaccination. Every vaccine dose consisted of 300 ug of a 20-mer mutant IDH1 peptide in Montanide, administered subcutaneously together with topical imiquimod. Donors had newly diagnosed WHO grade 3 or 4 IDH1-mutant astrocytomas with loss of nuclear ATRX. The samples were drawn from NOA16, a multicentre, single-arm, open-label phase I trial in Germany that tested a mutant IDH1 peptide vaccine in humans for the first time. The DNeasy Blood and Tissue Kit was used to extract genomic DNA from EDTA blood for TCRB sequencing. Including the terminal cysteine and phenylalanine, the CDR3 comprises 15 residues. Here the CDR3 DNA is all that survives: 45 bases in frame from base 1. Compared with germline, V lacks 4 bases and J lacks 6 bases; bases without a gene match: 3. Results the study describes overall, beyond this receptor: Selection of PBMC samples for TCRB deep sequencing was based on availability. Across multiple MHC alleles, vaccine-induced immune responses were seen in around 93% of patients. The authors noted that analyses of patient blood samples could not be reproduced because of sample limitations. No apparent relationship was observed between pseudoprogression and alterations in the top peripheral T cell clonotypes detected by TCRB sequencing.

Library generation was performed with the immunoSEQ multiplex PCR assay. Following the manufacturer's protocol, the hsTCRB Kit was used to amplify rearranged TCR beta chain sequences. TCRB libraries were sequenced on an Illumina MiSeq. From the authors' description of their analysis: Demultiplexing, trimming and gene mapping were performed with the kit vendor's proprietary platform. In TCRdb, the immuneACCESS table is reduced to in-frame sequences with V and J assigned. These tables do not hold every clone; where another copy was compared, an unresolved V gene accounts for under half, and the others remain unexplained. V, J and clone size derive from that table, while D and trimming were established from the DNA sequence. Recorded for this sample are 45,000 to 60,000 clones; 91% of them occurred a single time. More than 2% of the sample goes to the ten largest clones. With respect to this clone: Its antigen remains unidentified. No base qualities exist here, and no much larger clone lies one base off it.

The origin of this receptor is a man aged 45 to 65 with glioma. The chain was built from TRBV5-3 and TRBJ2-2, with 13 junctional bases fitting TRBD2. TRBV5-3 is labeled an ORF, and its function is uncertain. The sequences come from PBMCs, collected from a glioma patient whose treatment included an IDH1 peptide vaccine. DNA sequence: TGTGCCAGAAGCGAAGGACTAGCGGGGGCCGGGGAGCTGTTTTTT. Translated, it gives CARSEGLAGAGELFF.